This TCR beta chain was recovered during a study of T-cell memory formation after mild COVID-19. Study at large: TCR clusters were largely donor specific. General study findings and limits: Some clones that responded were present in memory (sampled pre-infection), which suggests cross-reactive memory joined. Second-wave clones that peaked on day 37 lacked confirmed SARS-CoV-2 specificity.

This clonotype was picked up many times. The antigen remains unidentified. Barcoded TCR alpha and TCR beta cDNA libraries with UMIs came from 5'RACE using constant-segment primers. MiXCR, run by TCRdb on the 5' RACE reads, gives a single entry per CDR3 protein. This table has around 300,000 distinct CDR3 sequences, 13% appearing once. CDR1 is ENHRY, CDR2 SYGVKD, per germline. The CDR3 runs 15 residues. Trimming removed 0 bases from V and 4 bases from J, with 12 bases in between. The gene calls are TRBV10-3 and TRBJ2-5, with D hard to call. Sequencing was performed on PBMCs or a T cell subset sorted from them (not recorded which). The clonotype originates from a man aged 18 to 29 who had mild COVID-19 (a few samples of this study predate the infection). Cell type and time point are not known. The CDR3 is CAISESGRQIETQYF. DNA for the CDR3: TGTGCCATCAGTGAGTCGGGCCGACAAATAGAGACCCAGTACTTC.